This TCR beta chain was recovered during a study of cytomegalovirus exposure and HLA in healthy donors. Findings and limits, study-wide: It emerged from a later analysis that several of the most significant clusters appeared to be linked to common viral pathogens. It was 150 to 200 TCR beta chains that were listed as cytomegalovirus-associated. It is likely that the observed cluster of highly shared sequence variants was a sequencing artifact.

Germline CDR1 is MNHNS and CDR2 is SASEGT. Trimming cost V 6 bases and J 7 bases; bases outside gene matches: 11. This CDR3 spans 15 amino acids. Remarks on this clone: Its antigen remains unknown.

PCR involved 60 Vbeta and 13 Jbeta primers. Produced via immunoSEQ multiplex PCR; TCRdb's table is partial and in-frame only. In the table there are about 200,000 clones, about four fifths of which are singletons. When sampled, the donors appeared nominally healthy, though they likely had unrecorded immune exposures. This clonotype originated in a woman under 30 in good health and CMV-seronegative. The chain joins TRBV6-1 to TRBJ1-2, with 10 bases identical to TRBD1. Sequences were obtained from PBMCs. CDR3 sequence (DNA): TGTGCCAGCAGGCCGGGACAGGGGCCAGCGACTGGCTACACCTTC. Its protein product is CASRPGQGPATGYTF.